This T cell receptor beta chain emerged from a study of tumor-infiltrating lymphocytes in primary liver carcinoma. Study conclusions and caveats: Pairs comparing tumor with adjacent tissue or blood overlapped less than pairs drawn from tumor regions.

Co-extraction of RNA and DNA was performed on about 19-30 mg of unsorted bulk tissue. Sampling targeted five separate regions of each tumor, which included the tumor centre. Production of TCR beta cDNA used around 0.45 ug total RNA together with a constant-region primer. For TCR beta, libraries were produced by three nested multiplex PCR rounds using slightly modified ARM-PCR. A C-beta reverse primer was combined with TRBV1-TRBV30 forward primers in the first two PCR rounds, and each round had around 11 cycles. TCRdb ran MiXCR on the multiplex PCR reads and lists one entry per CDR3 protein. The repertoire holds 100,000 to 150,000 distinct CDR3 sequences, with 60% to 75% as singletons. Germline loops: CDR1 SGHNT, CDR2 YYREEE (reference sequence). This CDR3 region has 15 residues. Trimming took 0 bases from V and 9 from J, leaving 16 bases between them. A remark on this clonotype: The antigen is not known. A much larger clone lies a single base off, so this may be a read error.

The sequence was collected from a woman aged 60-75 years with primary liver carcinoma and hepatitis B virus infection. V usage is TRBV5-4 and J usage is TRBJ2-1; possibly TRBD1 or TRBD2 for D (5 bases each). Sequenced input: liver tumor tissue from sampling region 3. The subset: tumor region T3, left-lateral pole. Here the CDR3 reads CASSLGGMGVGEQFF. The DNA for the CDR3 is TGTGCCAGCAGCTTGGGGGGCATGGGGGTAGGTGAGCAGTTCTTC.